This T cell receptor (beta chain) was sequenced during a study of blood T cell repertoires in COVID-19 (dated by TCRdb to 2018 to 2020). Regarding the study in general: The collaborator samples originated in the United States, Italy and Spain and spanned the acute and convalescent phases of COVID-19. The repertoires were released in a freely available public database intended as a resource for research on the immune response to SARS-CoV-2. Where available, HLA class I and class II types were obtained from metadata supplied by the sample provider rather than from assay-based typing. The samples were drawn from two sources: the first 160 participants of the ongoing ImmuneRACE study, and over 950 subjects contributed by 6 global collaborators. Sample metadata almost always included a de-identified subject ID, COVID-19 status, age in years and sex. The dataset comprised deeply sampled blood TCRbeta repertoires from subjects exposed to, actively infected with, or recovered from COVID-19. The prospective study material was composed of cDNA or gDNA derived from T cells, B-cell-depleted T cells, or PBMCs. The paper's findings and limits, for the study overall: Clinical and demographic metadata were provided uncurated, with the amount varying by source and participant.

The CDR1 and CDR2 encoded by the germline V gene are KGHDR and SFDVKD. V ends up 9 bases short and J 1 base short, with an unmatched junction base count of 7. CDR3 length: 14 amino acids, cysteine to phenylalanine. Just CDR3 DNA is preserved here, 42 bases in frame from base 1. With regard to this clone: Which antigen it targets is not known. Base qualities are not recorded, but no much larger clone differs from it by a single base.

TCRbeta CDR3 regions were amplified from genomic DNA using the immunoSEQ Assay, a bias-controlled multiplex PCR. The published analysis was carried out like this. The number of nucleated cells in each sample was estimated by amplification of reference gene primers within the assay. Sequence reads were collapsed and filtered to measure the absolute abundance of every unique TCRbeta CDR3 rearrangement. For each sample, productive Simpson clonality was calculated as the square root of Simpson's diversity index over productive rearrangements. TCRdb's version of the immuneACCESS table is confined to in-frame rearrangements and falls short of the full clone set. An unresolved V gene accounts for under half of the shortfall where checked; the remainder is of unknown origin. V and J calls plus clone size are reproduced from that table; the DNA served to infer D and trimming. This sample comprises some 100,000 clones, 85% of them detected only once. The ten most abundant clones make up about 1.8% of the sample.

Whole blood was collected in K2EDTA tubes by collaborating institutions according to the institutions' own protocols. For TCRbeta analysis, collaborators shipped samples in one of three forms: frozen whole blood, isolated PBMCs, or DNA extracted from either of those sample types. This sequence originates from a woman between 65 and 79 years old with active or convalescent COVID-19. Source material: peripheral blood. The sequence joins TRBV24-1 to TRBJ1-1, with TRBD1 matching 7 junction bases. The DNA sequence is given as TGTGCCACCCGACAGGGTAGGGCGAACACTGAAGCTTTCTTT. This encodes CATRQGRANTEAFF.